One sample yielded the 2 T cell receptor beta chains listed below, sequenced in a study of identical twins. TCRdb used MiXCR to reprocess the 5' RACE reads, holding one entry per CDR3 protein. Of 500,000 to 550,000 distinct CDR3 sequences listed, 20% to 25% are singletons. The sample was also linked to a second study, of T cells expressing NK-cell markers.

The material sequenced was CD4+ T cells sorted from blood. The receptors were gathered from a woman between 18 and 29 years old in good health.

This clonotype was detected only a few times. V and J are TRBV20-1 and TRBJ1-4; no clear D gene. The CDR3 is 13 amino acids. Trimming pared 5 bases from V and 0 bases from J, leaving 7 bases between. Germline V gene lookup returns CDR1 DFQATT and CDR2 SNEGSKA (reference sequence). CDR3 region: CSAEKATNEKLFF. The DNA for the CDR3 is TGCAGTGCTGAGAAGGCAACTAATGAAAAACTGTTTTTT.

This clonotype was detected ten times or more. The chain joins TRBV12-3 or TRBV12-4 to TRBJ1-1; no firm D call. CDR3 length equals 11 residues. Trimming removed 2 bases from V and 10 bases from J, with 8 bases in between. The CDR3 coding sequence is TGTGCCAGCAGTTTAAACGGGGTAGCTTTCTTT. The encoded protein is CASSLNGVAFF.